The 14 T cell receptor beta chains below were found in one sample sequenced in a study of blood T cell repertoires in COVID-19. The protocol was immunoSEQ multiplex PCR, while the TCRdb copy is restricted to in-frame clones and leaves out a portion. The sample lists roughly 320,000 clones; just under 90% were seen once. Sequenced material: peripheral blood. The receptors were sampled from a woman aged 50 to 60 with COVID-19, enrolled during active disease.

The chain employs TRBV18 and TRBJ1-1; D gene ambiguous. Germline V gene sequence: CDR1 KGHSH, CDR2 LQKENI. The CDR3 has 14 residues. With 6 bases removed from V and 1 base from J, the gap between germline ends came to 12 bases. The CDR3 DNA reads TGTGCCAGCTCCCGTGTTACACAGAACACTGAAGCTTTCTTT. Amino acid sequence: CASSRVTQNTEAFF. The whole variable domain, remainder taken from reference TRBV18 and TRBJ1-1, is NAGVMQNPRHLVRRRGQEARLRCSPMKGHSHVYWYRQLPEEGLKFMVYLQKENIIDESGMPKERFSAEFPKEGPSILRIQQVVRGDSAAYFCASSRVTQNTEAFFGQGTRLTVV.

This rearrangement joins TRBV9 to TRBJ2-1, with 11 bases lining up with TRBD2. Germline CDR1 is SGDLS and CDR2 is YYNGEE. V dropped 4 bases and J dropped 3; count of bases not matched to a gene: 9. This CDR3 has 17 residues. The CDR3 here is CASSYIRLAGLYNEQFF. CDR3 coding DNA: TGTGCCAGCAGCTACATCCGACTAGCGGGACTCTACAATGAGCAGTTCTTC.

The J gene is TRBJ2-7, the V gene TRBV19; D is undetermined. CDR1 is LNHDA and CDR2 is SQIVND in the germline V gene (reference sequence). The CDR3 runs to 13 residues. The ends were cut back, 5 bases at V and 4 bases at J, with 12 bases in the middle. CDR3 region: CASSFRHPYEQYF. The CDR3 DNA follows: TGTGCCAGTAGTTTCAGACACCCTTACGAGCAGTACTTC.

The chain couples TRBV5-4 to TRBJ2-1; 7 bases fit TRBD2. The CDR3 is made up of 16 amino acids. The V and J ends lost 3 bases and 1 base, in that order; junction bases with no gene match: 7. CDR1 SGHNT and CDR2 YYREEE come from the germline V gene (reference sequence). The CDR3 protein is CASSSSLGGSYNEQFF. CDR3 nucleotide sequence: TGTGCCAGCAGCTCTTCGCTCGGGGGGTCCTACAATGAGCAGTTCTTC.

The genes are TRBV6-5 and TRBJ1-5, with D unclear. The V end lost 5 bases, the J end lost 11 bases, and 16 bases lay between the germline ends. The germline gives CDR1 MNHEY, CDR2 SVGAGI. The CDR3 consists of 13 residues. The CDR3 bases are TGTGCCAGCAGTCCTCTCGATCGGGGTACCCAGCATTTT. Translated: CASSPLDRGTQHF.

J is TRBJ1-1 and V is TRBV2; D is unclear. Germline CDR1 reads SNHLY; CDR2 reads FYNNEI. Trimming took off 8 bases at V and 4 bases at J, with 17 bases between the two ends. The CDR3 length is 14 residues. CDR3 sequence: CASSRPKSGTEAFF. The DNA of the CDR3 is TGTGCCAGCTCCCGCCCCAAGTCCGGCACTGAAGCTTTCTTT.

This chain joins TRBV5-4 and TRBJ1-2; 8 positions match TRBD1. This CDR3 has 15 amino acids. The V gene's germline CDR1 is SGHNT and CDR2 YYREEE (reference sequence). V lost 2 bases to trimming and J lost 2 bases; unmatched junction nucleotides: 5. The CDR3 region is CASSFTTGANYGYTF. DNA for the CDR3: TGTGCCAGCAGCTTCACGACAGGGGCCAACTATGGCTACACCTTC.

A single count supports this clone. The chain couples TRBV4-1 to TRBJ2-7; D might be TRBD2 (5 bases). Germline CDR1 is MGHRA and CDR2 is YSYEKL. There are 12 residues in the CDR3. The ends were cut back, 6 bases at V and 5 bases at J, with 11 bases in the middle. CDR3 loop: CASRGATDEQYF. The CDR3 nucleotides read TGCGCCAGCAGGGGAGCCACTGACGAGCAGTACTTC.

This clone is medium-sized. The V and J genes are TRBV13 and TRBJ1-2, with 9 bases matching TRBD1. The germline CDR1 and CDR2 sequences are PRHDT and FYEKMQ (reference sequence). The length of the CDR3 is 18 residues. The V and J ends lost 4 bases and 3 bases, in that order; junction bases with no gene match: 15. In nucleotides, the CDR3 is TGTGCCAGCAGCTCCACCGGGACAGGGTCCCCTCCCCACTATGGCTACACCTTC. Protein: CASSSTGTGSPPHYGYTF.

The chain is built from TRBV27 and TRBJ2-7; 11 bases line up with TRBD2. V lost 5 bases to trimming and J lost 0 bases; unmatched junction nucleotides: 9. This CDR3 is 17 amino acids long. The germline V gene encodes CDR1 MNHEY and CDR2 SMNVEV (reference sequence). The chain's CDR3 is CASSEASGRLLSYEQYF. DNA for the CDR3: TGTGCCAGCAGTGAGGCTAGCGGGAGGTTACTCTCCTACGAGCAGTACTTC.

The chain joins TRBV7-8 to TRBJ2-2; no clear D gene. Germline V gives CDR1 SGHVS, CDR2 FQNEAQ. The V end lost 1 base, the J end lost 0 bases, and 6 bases lay between the germline ends. There are 15 residues in the CDR3. The CDR3 nucleotides are TGTGCCAGCAGCTTAGACAGAACGAACACCGGGGAGCTGTTTTTT. Protein sequence: CASSLDRTNTGELFF.

This CDR3 reads CAWGTSYGLAYGYTF. The DNA of the CDR3 is TGTGCCTGGGGTACTTCATACGGTCTTGCTTATGGCTACACCTTC. This chain uses TRBV30 with TRBJ1-2, with no clear D. Between the trimmed V and J ends, which lost 5 bases and 5 bases, there was a span of 21 bases. The germline V gene has CDR1 GTSNPN and CDR2 SVGIG (reference sequence). This CDR3 region has 15 residues.

This clone appeared a single time. This sequence joins TRBV20-1 and TRBJ2-5; 8 nucleotides agree with TRBD1. V dropped 3 bases and J dropped 6; count of bases not matched to a gene: 9. Germline values: CDR1 DFQATT, CDR2 SNEGSKA (reference sequence). The CDR3 spans 14 residues. The CDR3 region is CSASYVQGAKTQYF. The DNA of the CDR3 is TGCAGTGCTAGTTATGTCCAGGGGGCGAAGACCCAGTACTTC.

This clone was counted a single time. V is TRBV2 and J is TRBJ2-4, with 7 bases that match TRBD2. The junction had 12 bases not matched to a gene; V was cut back by 7 bases and J by 9 bases. The CDR3 contains 14 residues. Germline CDR1 and CDR2: SNHLY and FYNNEI. CDR3 sequence (DNA): TGTGCCAGCACCAACCGCGGGCGGGAGAGCATTCAGTACTTC. Residues: CASTNRGRESIQYF.